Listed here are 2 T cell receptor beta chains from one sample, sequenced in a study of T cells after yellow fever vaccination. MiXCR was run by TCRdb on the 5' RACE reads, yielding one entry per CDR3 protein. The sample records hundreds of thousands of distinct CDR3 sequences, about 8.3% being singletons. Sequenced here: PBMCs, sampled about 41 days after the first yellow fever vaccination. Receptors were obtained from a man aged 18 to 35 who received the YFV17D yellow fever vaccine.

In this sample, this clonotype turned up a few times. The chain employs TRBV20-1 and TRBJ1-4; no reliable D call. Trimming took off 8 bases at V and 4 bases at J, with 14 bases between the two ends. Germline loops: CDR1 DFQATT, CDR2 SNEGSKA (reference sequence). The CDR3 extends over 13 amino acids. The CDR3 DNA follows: TGCAGTACTTACCGCATAAGTAATGAAAAACTGTTTTTT. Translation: CSTYRISNEKLFF.

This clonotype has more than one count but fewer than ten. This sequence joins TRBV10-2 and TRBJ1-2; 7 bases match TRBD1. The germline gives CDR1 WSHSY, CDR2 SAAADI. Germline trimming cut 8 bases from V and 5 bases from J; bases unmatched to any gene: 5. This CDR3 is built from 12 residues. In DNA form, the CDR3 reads TGCGCCAGCGGGGGGACAGTGTATGGCTACACCTTC. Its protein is CASGGTVYGYTF.